This paragraph reports one T cell receptor (beta chain). Antigen unknown. The record originates from a study of blood T cells in healthy people across ages. With a J-beta primer mix and a sample-barcoded 5' primer, a second PCR ran about 7 to 11 cycles. Carrying 12 random nucleotides, a template-switch adaptor labeled each individual cDNA molecule. TCRdb used MiXCR to reprocess the 5' RACE reads, holding one entry per CDR3 protein. The sample has under 1,000,000 distinct CDR3 sequences, around 50% seen once. RNA extraction gave at least 5 micrograms of total RNA per sample. V lost 3 bases to trimming and J lost 7 bases; unmatched junction nucleotides: 9. This CDR3 has 15 amino acids. Germline V gene sequence: CDR1 LNHDA, CDR2 SQIVND (reference sequence). Study-level findings and limits: It was held that the diversity estimates obtained from one million T cells were underestimates. Compared with aged donors, long-lived donors showed fewer expanded clones, suggesting selection.

Sequencing was carried out using blood. This sequence was found in a man at least 80 years old in good health. This chain links TRBV19 with TRBJ2-1; 7 positions agree with TRBD2. CDR3 loop: CASSISPGTTNEQFF. The CDR3 DNA sequence: TGTGCCAGTAGTATTAGCCCCGGGACTACAAATGAGCAGTTCTTC.